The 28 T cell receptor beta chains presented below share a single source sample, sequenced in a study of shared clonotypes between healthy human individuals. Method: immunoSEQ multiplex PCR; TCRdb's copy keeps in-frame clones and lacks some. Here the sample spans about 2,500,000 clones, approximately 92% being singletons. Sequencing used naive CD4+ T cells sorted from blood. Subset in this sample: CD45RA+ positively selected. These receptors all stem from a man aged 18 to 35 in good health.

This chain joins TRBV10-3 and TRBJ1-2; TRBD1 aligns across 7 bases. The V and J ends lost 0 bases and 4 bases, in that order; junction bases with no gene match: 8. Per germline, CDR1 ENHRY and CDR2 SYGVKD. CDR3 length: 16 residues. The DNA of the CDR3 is TGTGCCATCAGTGAGTCTTCCGCAGGGGGAGTCTATGGCTACACCTTC. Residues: CAISESSAGGVYGYTF.

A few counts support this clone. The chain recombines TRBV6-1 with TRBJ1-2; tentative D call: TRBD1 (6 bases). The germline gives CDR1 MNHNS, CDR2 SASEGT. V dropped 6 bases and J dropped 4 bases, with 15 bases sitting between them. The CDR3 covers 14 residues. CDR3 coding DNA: TGTGCCAGCAGAAGGGGAGGGGGGTCCTATGGCTACACCTTC. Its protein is CASRRGGGSYGYTF.

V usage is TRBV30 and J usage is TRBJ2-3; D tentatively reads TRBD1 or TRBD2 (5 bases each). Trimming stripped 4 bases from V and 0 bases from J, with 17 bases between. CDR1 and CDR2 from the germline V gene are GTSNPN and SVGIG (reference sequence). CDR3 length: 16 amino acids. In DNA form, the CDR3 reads TGTGCCTGGACCCATTCATGGGGGTCTAGCACAGATACGCAGTATTTT. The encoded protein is CAWTHSWGSSTDTQYF.

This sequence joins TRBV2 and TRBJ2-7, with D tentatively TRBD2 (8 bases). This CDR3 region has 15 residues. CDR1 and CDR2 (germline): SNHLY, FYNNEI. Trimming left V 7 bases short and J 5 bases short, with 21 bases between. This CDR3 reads CASNSGGLGFHEQYF. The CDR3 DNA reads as TGTGCCAGCAACTCAGGGGGACTAGGTTTCCACGAGCAGTACTTC. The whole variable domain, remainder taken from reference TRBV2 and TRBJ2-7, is EPEVTQTPSHQVTQMGQEVILRCVPISNHLYFYWYRQILGQKVEFLVSFYNNEISEKSEIFDDQFSVERPDGSNFTLKIRSTKLEDSAMYFCASNSGGLGFHEQYFGPGTRLTVT.

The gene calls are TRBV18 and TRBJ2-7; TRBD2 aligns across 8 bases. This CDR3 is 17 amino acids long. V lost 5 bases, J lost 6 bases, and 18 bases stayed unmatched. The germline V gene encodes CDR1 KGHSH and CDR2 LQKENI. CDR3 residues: CASSSGQVEAGVFEQYF. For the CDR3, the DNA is TGTGCCAGCTCATCCGGTCAGGTGGAAGCGGGAGTATTCGAGCAGTACTTC.

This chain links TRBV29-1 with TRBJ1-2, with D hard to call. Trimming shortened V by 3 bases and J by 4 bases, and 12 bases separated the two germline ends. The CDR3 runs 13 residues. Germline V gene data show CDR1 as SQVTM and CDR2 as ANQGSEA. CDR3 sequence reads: CSVESVYLYGYTF. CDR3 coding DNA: TGCAGCGTTGAGTCGGTATACCTCTATGGCTACACCTTC.

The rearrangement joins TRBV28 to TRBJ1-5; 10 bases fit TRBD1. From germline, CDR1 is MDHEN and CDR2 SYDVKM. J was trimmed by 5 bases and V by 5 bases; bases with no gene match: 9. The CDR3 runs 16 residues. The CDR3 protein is CASSVYRDRGHQPQHF. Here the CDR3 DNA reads TGTGCCAGCAGTGTCTATAGGGACAGGGGTCATCAGCCCCAGCATTTT. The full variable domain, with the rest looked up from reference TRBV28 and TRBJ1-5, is DVKVTQSSRYLVKRTGEKVFLECVQDMDHENMFWYRQDPGLGLRLIYFSYDVKMKEKGDIPEGYSVSREKKERFSLILESASTNQTSMYLCASSVYRDRGHQPQHFGDGTRLSIL.

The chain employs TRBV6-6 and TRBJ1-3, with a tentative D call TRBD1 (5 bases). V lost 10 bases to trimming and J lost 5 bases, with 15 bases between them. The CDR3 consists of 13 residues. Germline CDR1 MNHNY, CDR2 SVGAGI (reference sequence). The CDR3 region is CATGAQLRNTIYF. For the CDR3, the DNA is TGTGCCACTGGGGCACAGCTTAGAAACACCATATATTTT.

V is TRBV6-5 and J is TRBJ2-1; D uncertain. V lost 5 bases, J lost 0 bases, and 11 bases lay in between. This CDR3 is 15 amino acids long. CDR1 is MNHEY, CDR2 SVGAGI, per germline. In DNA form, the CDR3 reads TGTGCCAGCAGTGCAGACCCGAGCTCCTACAATGAGCAGTTCTTC. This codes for CASSADPSSYNEQFF.

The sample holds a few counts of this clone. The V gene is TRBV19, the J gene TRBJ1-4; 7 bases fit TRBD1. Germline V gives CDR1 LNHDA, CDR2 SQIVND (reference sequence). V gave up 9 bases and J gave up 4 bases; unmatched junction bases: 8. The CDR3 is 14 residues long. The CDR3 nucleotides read TGTGCCAGCCAAGGACAGGAGATTAATGAAAAACTGTTTTTT. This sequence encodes CASQGQEINEKLFF.

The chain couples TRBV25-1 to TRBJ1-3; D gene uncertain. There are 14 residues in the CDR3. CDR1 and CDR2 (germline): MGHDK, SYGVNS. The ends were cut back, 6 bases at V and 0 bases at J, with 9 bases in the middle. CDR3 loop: CASSRAGSGNTIYF. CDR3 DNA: TGTGCCAGCAGCCGAGCCGGCTCTGGAAACACCATATATTTT.

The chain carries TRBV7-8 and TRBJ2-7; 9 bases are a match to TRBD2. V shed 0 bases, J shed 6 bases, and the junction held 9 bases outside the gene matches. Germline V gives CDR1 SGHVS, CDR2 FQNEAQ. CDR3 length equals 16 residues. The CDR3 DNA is TGTGCCAGCAGCTTAGCTCGAGCGGGGGGCCCGGGCGAGCAGTACTTC. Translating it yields CASSLARAGGPGEQYF.

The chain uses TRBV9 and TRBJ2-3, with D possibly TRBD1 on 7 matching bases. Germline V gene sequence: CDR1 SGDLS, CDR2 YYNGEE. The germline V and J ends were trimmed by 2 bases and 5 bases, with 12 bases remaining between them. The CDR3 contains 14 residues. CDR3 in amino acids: CASSVNRGGDTQYF. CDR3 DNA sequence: TGTGCCAGCAGCGTCAACAGGGGAGGAGATACGCAGTATTTT.

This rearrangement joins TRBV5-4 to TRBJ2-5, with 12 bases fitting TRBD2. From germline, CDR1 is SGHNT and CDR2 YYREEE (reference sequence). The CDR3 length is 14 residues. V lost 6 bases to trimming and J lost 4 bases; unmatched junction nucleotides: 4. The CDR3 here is CASTLAGGSETQYF. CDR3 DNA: TGTGCCAGCACCCTAGCGGGAGGGTCAGAGACCCAGTACTTC.

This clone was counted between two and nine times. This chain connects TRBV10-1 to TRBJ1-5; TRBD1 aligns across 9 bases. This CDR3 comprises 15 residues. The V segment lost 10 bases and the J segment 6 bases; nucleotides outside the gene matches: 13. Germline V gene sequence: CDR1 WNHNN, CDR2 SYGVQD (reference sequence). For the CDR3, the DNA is TGCGCCACCCCTAAGGCCGACAGGGGGGCTCAGCCCCAGCATTTT. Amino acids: CATPKADRGAQPQHF.

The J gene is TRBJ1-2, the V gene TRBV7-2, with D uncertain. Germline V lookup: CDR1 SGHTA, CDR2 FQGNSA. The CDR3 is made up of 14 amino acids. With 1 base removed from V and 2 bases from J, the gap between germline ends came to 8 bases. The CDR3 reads CASSLEVSNYGYTF. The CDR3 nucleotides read TGTGCCAGCAGCTTAGAGGTTTCGAACTATGGCTACACCTTC.

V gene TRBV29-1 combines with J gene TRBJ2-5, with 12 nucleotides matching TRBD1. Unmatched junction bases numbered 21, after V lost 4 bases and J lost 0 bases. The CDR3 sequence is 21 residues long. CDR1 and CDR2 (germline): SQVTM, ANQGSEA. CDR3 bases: TGCAGCGTTGTCCTGAGGCCCGGGACAGGGGGCGCACAATGGTACCAAGAGACCCAGTACTTC. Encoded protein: CSVVLRPGTGGAQWYQETQYF.

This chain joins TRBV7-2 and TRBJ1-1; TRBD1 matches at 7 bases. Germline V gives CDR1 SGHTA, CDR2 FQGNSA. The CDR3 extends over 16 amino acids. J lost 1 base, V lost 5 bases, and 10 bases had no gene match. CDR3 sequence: CASSLVGGAGNTEAFF. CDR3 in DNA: TGTGCCAGCAGCCTGGTAGGGGGCGCGGGGAACACTGAAGCTTTCTTT.

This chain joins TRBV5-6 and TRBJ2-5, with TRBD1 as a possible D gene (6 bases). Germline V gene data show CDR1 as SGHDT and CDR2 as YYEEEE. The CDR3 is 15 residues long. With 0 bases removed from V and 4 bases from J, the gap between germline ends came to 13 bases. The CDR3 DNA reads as TGTGCCAGCAGCTTGGACAGGGAAGCACCAGAGACCCAGTACTTC. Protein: CASSLDREAPETQYF.

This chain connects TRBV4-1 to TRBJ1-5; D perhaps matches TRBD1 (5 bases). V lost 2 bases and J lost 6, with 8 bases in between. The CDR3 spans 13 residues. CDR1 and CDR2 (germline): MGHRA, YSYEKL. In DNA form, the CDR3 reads TGCGCCAGCAGCCAACAGGGTCTTCAGCCCCAGCATTTT. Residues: CASSQQGLQPQHF.

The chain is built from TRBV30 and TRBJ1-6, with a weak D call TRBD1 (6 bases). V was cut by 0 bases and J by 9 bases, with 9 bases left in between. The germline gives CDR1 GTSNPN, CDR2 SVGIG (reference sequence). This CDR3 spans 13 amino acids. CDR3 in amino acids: CAWSVQGPSPLHF. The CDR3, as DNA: TGTGCCTGGAGTGTACAGGGTCCTTCACCCCTCCACTTT. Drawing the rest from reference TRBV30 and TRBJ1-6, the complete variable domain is SQTIHQWPATLVQPVGSPLSLECTVEGTSNPNLYWYRQAAGRGLQLLFYSVGIGQISSEVPQNLSASRPQDRQFILSSKKLLLSDSGFYLCAWSVQGPSPLHFGNGTRLTVT.

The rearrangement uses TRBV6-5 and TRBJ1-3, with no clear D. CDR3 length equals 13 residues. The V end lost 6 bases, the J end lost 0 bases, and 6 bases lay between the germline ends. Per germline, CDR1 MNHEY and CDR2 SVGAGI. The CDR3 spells CASSQNSGNTIYF. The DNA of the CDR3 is TGTGCCAGCAGCCAGAACTCTGGAAACACCATATATTTT.

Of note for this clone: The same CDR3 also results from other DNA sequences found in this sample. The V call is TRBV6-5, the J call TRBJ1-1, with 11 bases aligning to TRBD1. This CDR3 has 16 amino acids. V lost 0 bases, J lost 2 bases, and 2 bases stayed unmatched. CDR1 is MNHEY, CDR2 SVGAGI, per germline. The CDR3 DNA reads TGTGCCAGCAGTTACTCTAGGACAGGGGGCAACACTGAAGCTTTCTTT. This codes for CASSYSRTGGNTEAFF.

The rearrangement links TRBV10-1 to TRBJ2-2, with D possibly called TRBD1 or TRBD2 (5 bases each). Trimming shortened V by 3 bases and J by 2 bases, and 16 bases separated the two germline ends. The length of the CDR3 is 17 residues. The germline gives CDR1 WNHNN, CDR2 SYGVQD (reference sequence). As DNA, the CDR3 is TGCGCCAGCAGTGACCCCCGAGGGGAGACCAACACCGGGGAGCTGTTTTTT. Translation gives CASSDPRGETNTGELFF.

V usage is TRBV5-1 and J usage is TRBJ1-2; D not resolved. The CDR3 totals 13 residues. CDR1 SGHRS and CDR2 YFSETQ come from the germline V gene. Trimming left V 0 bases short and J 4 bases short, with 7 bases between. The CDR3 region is CASSLDTSYGYTF. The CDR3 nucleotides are TGCGCCAGCAGCTTGGACACCAGCTATGGCTACACCTTC. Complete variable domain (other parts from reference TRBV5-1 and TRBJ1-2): KAGVTQTPRYLIKTRGQQVTLSCSPISGHRSVSWYQQTPGQGLQFLFEYFSETQRNKGNFPGRFSGRQFSNSRSEMNVSTLELGDSALYLCASSLDTSYGYTFGSGTRLTVV.

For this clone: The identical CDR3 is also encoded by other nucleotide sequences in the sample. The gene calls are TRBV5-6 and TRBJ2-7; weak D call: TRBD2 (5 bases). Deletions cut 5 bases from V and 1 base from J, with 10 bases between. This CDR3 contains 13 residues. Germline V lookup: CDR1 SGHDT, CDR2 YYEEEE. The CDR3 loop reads CASRRTGSYEQYF. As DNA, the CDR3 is TGTGCCAGCAGGCGGACGGGGTCCTACGAGCAGTACTTC.

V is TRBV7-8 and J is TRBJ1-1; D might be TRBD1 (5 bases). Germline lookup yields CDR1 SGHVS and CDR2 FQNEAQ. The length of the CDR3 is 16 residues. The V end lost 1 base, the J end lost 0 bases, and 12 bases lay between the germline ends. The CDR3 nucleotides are TGTGCCAGCAGCTTAGGAGCTCCGGGACTGAACACTGAAGCTTTCTTT. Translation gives CASSLGAPGLNTEAFF.

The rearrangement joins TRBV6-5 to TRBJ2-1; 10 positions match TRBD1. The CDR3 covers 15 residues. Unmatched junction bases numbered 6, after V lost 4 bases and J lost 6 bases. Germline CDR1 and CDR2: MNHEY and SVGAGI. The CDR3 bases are TGTGCCAGCAGTTCCCGGGACAGGGGAAGCAATGAGCAGTTCTTC. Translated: CASSSRDRGSNEQFF.